One and the same sample provided the 5 T cell receptor beta chains below, sequenced in a study of T cells in Graves' hyperthyroidism and ophthalmopathy (dated by TCRdb to 2018 to 2020). The library was built by means of multiplex PCR. The sequencing machine was an Illumina HiSeq 2000. TCR beta CDR3 regions were amplified from RNA transcripts. The TCR CDR3 was subjected to a first round of RT-PCR using the HTBI primer set and the Qiagen OneStep RT-PCR kit. TCRdb trimmed the raw reads at Q25, called clones with MiXCR and kept productive beta chains. Each entry is one CDR3 protein sequence, shown with its most common DNA and genes. Across this sample there are approximately 210,000 distinct CDR3 sequences, with under 20% seen only once. Approximately 50% of the sample is held by the ten biggest clonotypes. Source material: blood. All receptors derive from a man aged 50-59 years with Graves' hyperthyroidism.

J is TRBJ2-7 and V is TRBV5-4; the D is unclear. The CDR3 is made up of 13 amino acids. V was cut by 1 base and J by 6 bases, with 11 bases left in between. Germline V gives CDR1 SGHNT, CDR2 YYREEE (reference sequence). DNA for the CDR3: TGTGCCAGCAGCTTGCCAGGTCCGGGCGAGCAGTACTTC. It codes for CASSLPGPGEQYF.

The rearrangement joins TRBV12-3 or TRBV12-4 to TRBJ2-4; D gene unclear. Trimming cost V 3 bases and J 2 bases, with 5 bases left between them. The CDR3 covers 13 residues. The CDR3: CASSFYTKNIQYF. CDR3 nucleotides: TGTGCCAGCAGTTTTTATACCAAAAACATTCAGTACTTC.

This clonotype was seen at least ten times. The chain recombines TRBV28 with TRBJ2-1; D remains unclear. Deletions cut 5 bases from V and 4 bases from J, with 6 bases between. The CDR3 has 12 residues. The V gene's germline CDR1 is MDHEN and CDR2 SYDVKM. CDR3 sequence reads: CASSLQYNEQFF. The DNA for the CDR3 is TGTGCCAGCAGTCTGCAATACAATGAGCAGTTCTTC.

This clonotype occurred many times. This chain links TRBV5-4 with TRBJ1-2; D is unresolved. CDR1 and CDR2 (germline): SGHNT, YYREEE (reference sequence). Trimming shortened V by 4 bases and J by 2 bases, and 12 bases separated the two germline ends. The CDR3 contains 14 residues. CDR3 region: CASSPDLRNYGYTF. As DNA, the CDR3 is TGTGCCAGCAGCCCGGACTTAAGGAACTATGGCTACACCTTC.

This clonotype occurred many times. The J gene is TRBJ1-3, the V gene TRBV20-1; no firm D call. Germline V gene data show CDR1 as DFQATT and CDR2 as SNEGSKA (reference sequence). The V end lost 0 bases, the J end lost 3 bases, and 18 bases lay between the germline ends. The CDR3 spans 17 residues. DNA for the CDR3: TGCAGTGCTAGAGACGTGTGGGATCTACAAGGTGGAAACACCATATATTTT. It codes for CSARDVWDLQGGNTIYF.